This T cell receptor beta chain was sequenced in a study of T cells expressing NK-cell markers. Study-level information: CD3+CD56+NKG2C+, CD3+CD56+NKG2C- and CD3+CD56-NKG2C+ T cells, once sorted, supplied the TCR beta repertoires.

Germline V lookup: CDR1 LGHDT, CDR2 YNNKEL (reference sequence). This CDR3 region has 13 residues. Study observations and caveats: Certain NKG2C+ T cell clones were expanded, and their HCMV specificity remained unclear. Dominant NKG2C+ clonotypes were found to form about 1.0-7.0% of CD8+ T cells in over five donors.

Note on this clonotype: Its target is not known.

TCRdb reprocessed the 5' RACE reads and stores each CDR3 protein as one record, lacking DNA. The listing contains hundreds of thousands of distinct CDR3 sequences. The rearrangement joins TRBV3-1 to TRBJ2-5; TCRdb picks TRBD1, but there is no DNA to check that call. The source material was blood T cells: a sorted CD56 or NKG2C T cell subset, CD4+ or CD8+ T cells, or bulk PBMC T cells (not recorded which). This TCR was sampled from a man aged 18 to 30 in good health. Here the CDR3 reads CASSHEGKVTQYF.